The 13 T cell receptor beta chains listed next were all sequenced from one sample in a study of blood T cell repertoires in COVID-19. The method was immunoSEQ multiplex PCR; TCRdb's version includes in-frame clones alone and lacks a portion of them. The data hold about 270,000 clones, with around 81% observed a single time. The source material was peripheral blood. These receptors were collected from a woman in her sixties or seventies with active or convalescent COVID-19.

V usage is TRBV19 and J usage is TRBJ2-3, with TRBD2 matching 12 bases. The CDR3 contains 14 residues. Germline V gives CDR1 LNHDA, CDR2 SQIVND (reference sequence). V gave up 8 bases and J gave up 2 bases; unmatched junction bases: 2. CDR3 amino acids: CASGLAGITDTQYF. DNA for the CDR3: TGTGCCAGTGGACTAGCGGGGATCACAGATACGCAGTATTTT.

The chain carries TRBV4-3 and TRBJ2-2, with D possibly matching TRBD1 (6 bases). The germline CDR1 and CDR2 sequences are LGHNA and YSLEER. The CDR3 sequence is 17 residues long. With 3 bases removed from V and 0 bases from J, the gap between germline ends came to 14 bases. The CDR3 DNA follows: TGCGCCAGCAGCCAGAACAGGGTGCGAGCGAACACCGGGGAGCTGTTTTTT. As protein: CASSQNRVRANTGELFF.

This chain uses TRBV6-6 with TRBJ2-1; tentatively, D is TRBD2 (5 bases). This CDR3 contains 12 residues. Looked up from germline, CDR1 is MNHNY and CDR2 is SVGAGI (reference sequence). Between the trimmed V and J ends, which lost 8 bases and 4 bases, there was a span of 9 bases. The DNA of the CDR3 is TGTGCCAGCGGACTGGATTACAATGAGCAGTTCTTC. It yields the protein CASGLDYNEQFF.

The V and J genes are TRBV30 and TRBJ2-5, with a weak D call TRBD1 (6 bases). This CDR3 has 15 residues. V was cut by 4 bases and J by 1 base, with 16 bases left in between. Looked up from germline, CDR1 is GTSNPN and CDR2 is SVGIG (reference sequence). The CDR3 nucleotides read TGTGCCTGGACCCAGGGGTTGGGGGTCCAAGAGACCCAGTACTTC. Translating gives CAWTQGLGVQETQYF.

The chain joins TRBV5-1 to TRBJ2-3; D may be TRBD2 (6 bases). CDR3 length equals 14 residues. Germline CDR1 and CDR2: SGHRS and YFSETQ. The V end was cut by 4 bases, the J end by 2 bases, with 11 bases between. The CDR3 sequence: CASSSRTTTDTQYF. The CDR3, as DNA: TGCGCCAGCAGCAGTCGGACTACCACAGATACGCAGTATTTT.

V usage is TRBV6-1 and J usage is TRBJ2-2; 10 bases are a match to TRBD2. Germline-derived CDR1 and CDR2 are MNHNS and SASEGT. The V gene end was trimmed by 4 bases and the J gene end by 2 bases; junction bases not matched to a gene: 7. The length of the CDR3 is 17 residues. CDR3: CASSVRLAGDNTGELFF. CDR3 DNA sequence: TGTGCCAGCAGTGTACGACTAGCGGGTGACAACACCGGGGAGCTGTTTTTT.

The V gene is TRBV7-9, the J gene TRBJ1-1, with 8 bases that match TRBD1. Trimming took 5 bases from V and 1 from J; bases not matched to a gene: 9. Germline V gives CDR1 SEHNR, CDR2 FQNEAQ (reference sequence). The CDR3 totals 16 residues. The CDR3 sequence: CASSHYRTGTNTEAFF. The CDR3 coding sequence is TGTGCCAGCAGCCACTACCGGACAGGGACGAACACTGAAGCTTTCTTT.

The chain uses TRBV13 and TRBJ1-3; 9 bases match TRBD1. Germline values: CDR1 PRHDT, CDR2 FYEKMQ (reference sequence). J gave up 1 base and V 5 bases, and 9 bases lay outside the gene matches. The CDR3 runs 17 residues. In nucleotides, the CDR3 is TGTGCCAGCAGCCCAGGGGGACAGGGTCATTCTGGAAACACCATATATTTT. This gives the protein CASSPGGQGHSGNTIYF.

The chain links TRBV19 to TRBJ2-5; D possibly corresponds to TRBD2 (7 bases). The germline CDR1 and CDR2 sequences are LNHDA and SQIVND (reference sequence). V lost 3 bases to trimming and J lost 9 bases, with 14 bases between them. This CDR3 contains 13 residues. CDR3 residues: CASSMGARGAQYF. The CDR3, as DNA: TGTGCCAGTAGTATGGGGGCCCGGGGGGCCCAGTACTTC.

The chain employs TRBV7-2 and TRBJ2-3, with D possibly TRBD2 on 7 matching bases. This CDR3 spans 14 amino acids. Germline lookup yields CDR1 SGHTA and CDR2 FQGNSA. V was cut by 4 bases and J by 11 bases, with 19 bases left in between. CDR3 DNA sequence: TGTGCCAGCAGCTCGTTTGGGGGGGCCTATGAGCAGTATTTT. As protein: CASSSFGGAYEQYF. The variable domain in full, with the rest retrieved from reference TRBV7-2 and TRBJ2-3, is GAGVSQSPSNKVTEKGKDVELRCDPISGHTALYWYRQSLGQGLEFLIYFQGNSAPDKSGLPSDRFSAERTGGSVSTLTIQRTQQEDSAVYLCASSSFGGAYEQYFGPGTRLTVL.

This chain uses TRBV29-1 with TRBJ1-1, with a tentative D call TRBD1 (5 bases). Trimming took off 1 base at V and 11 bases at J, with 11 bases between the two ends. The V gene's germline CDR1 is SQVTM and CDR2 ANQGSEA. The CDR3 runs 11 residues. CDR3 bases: TGCAGCGTTGAAGGGGGCTCACAGGCTTTCTTT. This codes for CSVEGGSQAFF.

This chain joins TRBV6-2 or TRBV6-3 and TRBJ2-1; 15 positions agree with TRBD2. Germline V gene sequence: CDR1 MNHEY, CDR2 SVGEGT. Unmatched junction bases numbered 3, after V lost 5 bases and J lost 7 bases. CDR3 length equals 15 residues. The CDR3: CASSGLAGGRNEQFF. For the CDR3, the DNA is TGTGCCAGCAGTGGACTAGCGGGGGGGCGGAATGAGCAGTTCTTC.

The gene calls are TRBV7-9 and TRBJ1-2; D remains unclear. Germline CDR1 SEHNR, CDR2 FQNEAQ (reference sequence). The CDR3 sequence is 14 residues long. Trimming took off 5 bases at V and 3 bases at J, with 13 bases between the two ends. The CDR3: CASSLRYDDYGYTF. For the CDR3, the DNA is TGTGCCAGCAGCCTACGATACGATGACTATGGCTACACCTTC. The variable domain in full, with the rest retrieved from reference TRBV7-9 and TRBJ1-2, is DTGVSQNPRHKITKRGQNVTFRCDPISEHNRLYWYRQTLGQGPEFLTYFQNEAQLEKSRLLSDRFSAERPKGSFSTLEIQRTEQGDSAMYLCASSLRYDDYGYTFGSGTRLTVV.